This TCR beta chain appears in the sequencing data of a study of cytomegalovirus exposure and HLA in healthy donors. Study conclusions and caveats: Several V segments, TRBV6-2 and TRBV6-3 among them, could not be told apart and were dropped. In presence/absence analyses, roughly uniform sequencing depth across donors was assumed.

PCR amplification relied on 60 Vbeta primers (plus 13 Jbeta primers). Assay: immunoSEQ multiplex PCR; the TCRdb copy retains only in-frame clones and omits some. This sample has approximately 140,000 clones, with 75% to 80% found just once. Worth noting for this clone: Its specificity is unknown.

The CDR3 runs 15 residues. V lost 5 bases and J lost 5; bases outside the gene matches: 4. Germline loops: CDR1 WSHSY, CDR2 SAAADI. Sequencing was performed on PBMCs. This chain uses TRBV10-2 with TRBJ1-5; 12 bases align to TRBD1. The TCR originated in a female donor in good health and CMV-seronegative. Written as DNA, the CDR3 is TGCGCCAGCAGTTCGGGACAGGGGGCCGATCAGCCCCAGCATTTT. Its translation is CASSSGQGADQPQHF.